This entry is about one T cell receptor beta chain. The target of this receptor is not known. Within one base of it there is no much larger clone, and no base qualities were kept. Libraries were prepared through the immunoSEQ multiplex PCR assay. A mixture of 60 forward primers for TCR Vbeta segments and 13 reverse primers for TCR Jbeta segments was used in the multiplex PCR. A multiplex PCR assay on genomic DNA amplified the CDR3 region of rearranged TCR beta genes. On the Illumina HiSeq System, the amplified TCR beta libraries were sequenced as 87-base-pair reads. The original pipeline was this. Across the 500 to 750 repertoires, a later analysis counted 80 million or so unique TCR beta chains, 8.5 million to 12 million of which were shared by at least two donors. Raw reads were error-corrected and collapsed into unique sequences with a nearest-neighbor algorithm that merged closely related sequences to remove PCR and sequencing errors. To assign V, D and J gene segments, CDR3 sequences were aligned to IMGT reference sequences. For a sequence to be retained, a match of at least six nucleotides was required to both a V gene segment and a J gene segment. Rearrangements were called productive when the CDR3 lacked stop codons and stayed in frame with V and J; all others were non-productive. CDR3 was defined by IMGT convention, running from the second conserved V-encoded cysteine to the conserved J-encoded phenylalanine. In an earlier analysis of around 570 of the donors, sequences lacking an unambiguous match to a single V gene segment were excluded. An earlier analysis of a few hundred of the donors called V segments functional above 56.7% productive rearrangements and segregating when the between-donor standard deviation exceeded 5%. To diagnose cytomegalovirus status from the catalog of TCR beta chain sequences, a statistical classification framework was built. V and J gene assignment, in a later analysis, came from comparing TCR nucleotide sequences with IMGT/GENE-DB human TR gene sequences. The TCRdist pipeline was used in a later analysis to assign CDR3 sequences and most-parsimonious VDJ recombination scenarios. In a later analysis, each TCR beta chain was defined by its CDR3 amino acid sequence together with its V-gene family, and reads without a unique V-gene family were excluded. In a later analysis, fewer than 650 highly shared, low-generation-probability nucleotide sequences were removed to address suspected cross-contamination and a sequencing artifact. In a later analysis, a clonal expansion index for each public chain was calculated from normalized within-repertoire ranks of inferred template counts. Generation probabilities in a later analysis came from a VDJ recombination model fitted to out-of-frame rearrangements, and those results were checked against IGoR. In a later analysis, TCR-TCR, TCR-HLA and TCR-CMV co-occurrence was scored with hypergeometric tests, and a repertoire-size bias correction was applied to TCR pairs. To estimate false discovery rates, a later analysis permuted the HLA or CMV assignments 20 times. A later analysis grouped co-occurring TCRs with DBSCAN, adding TCRdist sequence similarity when clustering within HLA-allele-positive subsets. Repertoires with fewer than 30,000 or more than 120,000 public chains, plus five repertoires with anomalous nucleotide sharing, were excluded from co-occurrence clustering. TCRdb stores this immuneACCESS table with in-frame sequences only. Part of the clones is absent; in the studies checked, under half of the shortfall reflects unresolved V genes, and no reason is known for the rest. V and J calls plus clone size are reproduced from that table; the DNA served to infer D and trimming. The sample records about 200,000 clones, roughly 76% of which are singletons. The ten most abundant clones make up roughly 2.1% of the sample.

The record originates from a study of cytomegalovirus exposure and HLA in healthy donors listed by TCRdb under 2017. At the level of the whole study: In an earlier analysis of 550 to 750 of the donors, 276 Gb of sequence data and some 100 million unique TCR beta sequences from roughly 180 million T cells were reported. About 300 gigabases of sequencing data and around 85 million unique TCR sequences made up an early release that covered under 750 HLA-typed donors. Of the 398 genotyped donors, around 81% fell in the genetic ancestry cluster associated with self-reported Caucasian donors. The study aimed to test whether cataloging public T cell receptors could reveal signatures of past pathogen exposure. Using immunosequencing, the study profiled T cell repertoires from 666 subjects and related those repertoires to cytomegalovirus serostatus. In addition to the first cohort of around 670 subjects, a separate validation cohort of 120 different subjects was used. To predict cytomegalovirus infection status, the study combined high-throughput TCR immunosequencing, statistical association of individual TCRs with disease status, and machine learning. To study patterns of TCR occurrence, a later analysis re-analyzed previously published TCR beta repertoires from around 660 donors and added high-resolution HLA genotyping. The later analysis used no new phenotypic data to find candidate immune exposures, relying instead on TCR beta sequences and their occurrence across donors. An earlier analysis of nearly 600 of the donors applied high-throughput TCR beta sequencing to assess whether each TCR beta V gene segment acted as functional or pseudogenic. Alongside the repertoire data, information on donor age, sex, ethnicity and CMV serostatus was compiled. A later genetic analysis used genome-wide SNP genotypes for about three fifths of the 666 donors, treating that subset as a discovery cohort. All discovery cohort repertoires had been generated using a single sequencing platform. Class I and class II HLA loci were covered by the typing at four-digit resolution. The number of typed donors differed by locus: about 620-640 for A, B, C, DRB1 and DQB1; 500 to 550 for DQA1; over 600 for DPA1; and about 470 for DPB1. A handful of DR-DQ haplotypes were handled as single units for association and clustering because linkage in the cohort was strong. On average, about 200,000 unique TCR beta nucleotide sequences were sequenced per donor among some 430 genotyped donors of the cohort, with 15% to 20% of those sequences being non-productive.

Overall results and qualifications from the work: Three of the identified cytomegalovirus-associated TCR beta chains were confirmed in vitro to be specific for cytomegalovirus antigens. The study listed over 150 TCR beta chains as associated with cytomegalovirus. A later analysis found that most CMV-associated TCR beta chains appeared HLA-restricted, with HLA associations seemingly driven largely by CMV exposure. Compared with the approximately 710-donor mean, donors in an Asian-associated ancestry cluster had fewer N-insertions in productive TCRs, according to a later genetic analysis. Immune exposure information for the cohort was limited to CMV serostatus. The classifier was reported to diagnose cytomegalovirus status with high specificity and sensitivity in both the original cohort and the validation cohort. Linkage disequilibrium might explain the correlated functional status among segregating V segments, but an unknown experimental factor could not be ruled out. When HLA alleles, especially DR and DQ, strongly co-occurred, attributing TCR associations to individual alleles was difficult. Several of the top co-occurrence clusters appeared to be linked to parvovirus B19, influenza, CMV and Epstein-Barr virus, according to a later analysis. In a later analysis, HLA-associated TCR beta chains were found to be more clonally expanded and to have lower generation probabilities than equally common non-associated chains. Across donors, most TCR sequences were observed very rarely, whereas some public TCRs were present in many individuals. It was suggested by the authors that the approach could potentially be generalized to other disease states and immunological phenotypes. A later analysis associated around 16,000 TCR beta sequences with specific HLA alleles at a false discovery rate of 0.05. Because counts were too low, about 15 rarely observed V segments, including chromosome 9 orphons, were left out of the earlier analysis of some 640 of the donors. A further reported finding was that TCR beta sequences accurately predicted the HLA-A and HLA-B alleles for most subjects in the first cohort. An association between a missense DCLRE1C variant and V-gene and J-gene trimming of TCR beta chains was found in a later genetic analysis and replicated in an independent cohort. The sequencing pipeline was judged likely to have produced a cluster of highly shared sequence variants as a technical artifact. A later analysis found that TCR association rates varied across HLA loci, with DRB1 alleles showing the most associated TCRs and HLA-C alleles the fewest. Because some donors lacked HLA typing at each locus, the association tests relied only on the typed subset. Presence/absence analyses assumed roughly uniform sequencing depth across donors, an assumption that may not hold. In an earlier analysis of roughly 560 of the donors, most TCR beta V segments were observed in productive rearrangements about 87% or about 30% of the time, broadly matching IMGT annotations. Some IMGT-functional V segments, including TRBV6-2 and TRBV6-3, could not be distinguished by the 87-base-pair reads and were therefore excluded. Only TCR beta chains were sequenced in this cohort, and the absence of alpha or paired-chain data limited detectable features.

The cohort consisted of approximately 690 healthy bone marrow donors. At the time of sampling, all cohort members were nominally healthy, though unrecorded immune exposures were likely present. The donor was CMV seropositive and belonged to the group of about 290 seropositive cohort members. A peripheral blood sample was provided by each donor, and peripheral blood mononuclear cells were used for TCR beta sequencing. The Qiagen DNeasy Blood Extraction Kit was used to extract genomic DNA from the blood cell samples. Including cysteine and phenylalanine, the CDR3 has 15 amino acids. Solely the CDR3 DNA is kept, with 45 bases framed from the first base. From V the trimming removes 7 bases and from J it removes 0 bases, while the gene matches leave 8 bases of the junction unaccounted for. According to the germline V gene, CDR1 reads SGHDT and CDR2 reads YYEEEE.

The chain couples TRBV5-6 to TRBJ2-5, with 8 central nucleotides matching TRBD2. This receptor was obtained from a woman aged 25 to 39 in good health and CMV-seropositive. The sequenced sample was PBMCs. For the CDR3, the sequence is CASGPGLGDQETQYF. The DNA reads as follows: TGTGCCAGCGGACCGGGACTAGGAGACCAAGAGACCCAGTACTTC.